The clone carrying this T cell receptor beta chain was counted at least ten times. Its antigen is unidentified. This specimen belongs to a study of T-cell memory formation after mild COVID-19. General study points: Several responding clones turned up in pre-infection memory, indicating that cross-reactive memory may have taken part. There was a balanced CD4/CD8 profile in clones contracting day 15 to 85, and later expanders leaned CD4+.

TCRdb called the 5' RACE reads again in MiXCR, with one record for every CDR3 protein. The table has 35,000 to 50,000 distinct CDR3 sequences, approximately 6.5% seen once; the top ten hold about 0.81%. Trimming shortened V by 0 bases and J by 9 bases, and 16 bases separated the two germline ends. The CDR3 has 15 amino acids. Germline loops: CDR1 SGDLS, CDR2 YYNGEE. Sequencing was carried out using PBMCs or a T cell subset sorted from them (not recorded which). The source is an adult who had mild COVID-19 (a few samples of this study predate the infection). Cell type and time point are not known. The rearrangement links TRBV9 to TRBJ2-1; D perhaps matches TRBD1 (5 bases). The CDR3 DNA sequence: TGTGCCAGCAGCGTAGCTGGAGACAGACTTCGTGAGCAGTTCTTC. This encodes CASSVAGDRLREQFF.